The sequence of this TCR beta chain was determined in a study of T cells in tuberculosis. Findings and limits, study-wide: Low-affinity CD1B-GMM tetramer-binding T cells may have been missed.

Germline CDR1 is KGHSH and CDR2 is LQKENI. This CDR3 comprises 15 residues. V lost 3 bases to trimming and J lost 3 bases; unmatched junction nucleotides: 5. Sorting used thawed, overnight-rested PBMC stained with anti-CD3, a viability dye and GMM-loaded CD1B tetramer. The lipid loaded on the CD1B tetramers was C32 glucose monomycolate from Rhodococcus equi. CD14-expressing monocytes were removed from PBMC before cryopreservation and sorting. Approximately 91,000 tetramer-negative cells were sorted from each donor. Chain pairing is unknown; alpha and beta were sequenced separately. Assay used: immunoSEQ multiplex PCR; TCRdb lists only in-frame clones, some missing. Of some 60,000 clones in the sample, about 86% were seen once.

The sequencing input was CD1b-GMM tetramer-negative cells sorted from PBMCs. The gene calls are TRBV18 and TRBJ2-1; TRBD1 matches at 7 bases. The receptor comes from an adult woman with latent tuberculosis. The CDR3 here is CASSPGTENYNEQFF. For the CDR3, the DNA is TGTGCCAGCTCACCTGGGACAGAGAACTACAATGAGCAGTTCTTC.